This T cell receptor (beta chain) emerged from a study of blood T cell repertoires in COVID-19. Study in general: Nucleic acid was either cDNA or gDNA, and it came from T cells, B-cell-depleted T cells, or PBMCs.

How the authors handled the data: Reference gene primers were amplified, and this amplification served to estimate nucleated cell counts. TCRdb's table, derived via immunoSEQ multiplex PCR, lists solely in-frame clones and lacks some. Clone size and V and J calls were adopted from that table, with D and trimming inferred from the DNA. The sample comprises roughly 180,000 clones, 75% to 80% of which are singletons, and roughly 8.7% rests with the top ten. The length of the CDR3 is 14 residues. J lost 5 bases, V lost 6 bases, and 6 bases had no gene match. Germline V gene data show CDR1 as SGHTA and CDR2 as FQGNSA.

The chain joins TRBV7-2 to TRBJ1-3, with 8 bases fitting TRBD1. The TCR sequence derives from a woman between 50 and 59 years old with active or convalescent COVID-19. The sequenced material came from peripheral blood. CDR3 DNA sequence: TGTGCCAGCAGTTCGAGACAGGGGCGAAACACCATATATTTT. Translated, it gives CASSSRQGRNTIYF.